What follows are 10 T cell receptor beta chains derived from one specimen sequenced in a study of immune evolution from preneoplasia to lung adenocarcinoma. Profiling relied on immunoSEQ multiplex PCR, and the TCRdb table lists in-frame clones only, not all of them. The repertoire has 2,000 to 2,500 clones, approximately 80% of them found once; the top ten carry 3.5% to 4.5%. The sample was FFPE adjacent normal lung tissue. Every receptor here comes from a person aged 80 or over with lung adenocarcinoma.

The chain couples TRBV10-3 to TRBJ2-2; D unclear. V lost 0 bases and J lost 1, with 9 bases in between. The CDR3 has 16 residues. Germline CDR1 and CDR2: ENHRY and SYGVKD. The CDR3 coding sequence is TGTGCCATCAGTGAGTCGCATACCCTGAACACCGGGGAGCTGTTTTTT. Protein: CAISESHTLNTGELFF.

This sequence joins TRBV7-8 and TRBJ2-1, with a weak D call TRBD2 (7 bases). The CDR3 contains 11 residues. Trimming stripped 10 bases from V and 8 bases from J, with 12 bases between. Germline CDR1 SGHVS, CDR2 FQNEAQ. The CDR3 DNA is TGTGCCACCAAAGGGGGGGATGAGCAGTTCTTC. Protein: CATKGGDEQFF. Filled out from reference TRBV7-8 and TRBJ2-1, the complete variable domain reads GAGVSQSPRYKVAKRGQDVALRCDPISGHVSLFWYQQALGQGPEFLTYFQNEAQLDKSGLPSDRFFAERPEGSVSTLKIQRTQQEDSAVYLCATKGGDEQFFGPGTRLTVL.

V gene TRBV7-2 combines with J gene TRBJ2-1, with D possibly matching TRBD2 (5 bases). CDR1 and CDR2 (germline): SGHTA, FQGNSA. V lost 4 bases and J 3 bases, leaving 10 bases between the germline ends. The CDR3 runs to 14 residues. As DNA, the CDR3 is TGTGCCAGCAGCTCGAGAGGGCTCTACAATGAGCAGTTCTTC. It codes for CASSSRGLYNEQFF.

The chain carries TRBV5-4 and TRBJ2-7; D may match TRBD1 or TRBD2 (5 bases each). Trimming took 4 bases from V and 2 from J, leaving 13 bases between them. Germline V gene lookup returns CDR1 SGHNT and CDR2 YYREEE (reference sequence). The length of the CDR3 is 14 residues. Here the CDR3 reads CASSPGTDAYEQYF. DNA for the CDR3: TGTGCCAGCAGCCCCGGGACGGACGCCTACGAGCAGTACTTC.

CDR3 sequence (DNA): TGTGCCAGCAGCTTGTTCAGGGATCGTCAGGGGGCTTTCTTT. This translates into CASSLFRDRQGAFF. This chain joins TRBV5-6 and TRBJ1-1; maybe TRBD1 (6 bases). The CDR3 has 14 amino acids. Germline CDR1 is SGHDT and CDR2 is YYEEEE. V was clipped by 1 base and J by 11 bases, with 18 bases between them.

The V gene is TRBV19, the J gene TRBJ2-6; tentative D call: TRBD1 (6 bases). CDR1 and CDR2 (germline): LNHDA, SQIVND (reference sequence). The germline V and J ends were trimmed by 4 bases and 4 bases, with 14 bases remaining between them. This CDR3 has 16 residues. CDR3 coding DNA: TGTGCCAGTAGTAAAAGGACAGCCCTGGGGGCCAACGTCCTGACTTTC. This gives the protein CASSKRTALGANVLTF.

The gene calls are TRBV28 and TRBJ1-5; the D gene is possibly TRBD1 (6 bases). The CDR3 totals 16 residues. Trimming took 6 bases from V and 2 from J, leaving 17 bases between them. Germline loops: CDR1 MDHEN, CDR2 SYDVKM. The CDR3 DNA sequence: TGTGCCAGCAGCATCCGGGGCAGGGGAGGCAATCAGCCCCAGCATTTT. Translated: CASSIRGRGGNQPQHF.

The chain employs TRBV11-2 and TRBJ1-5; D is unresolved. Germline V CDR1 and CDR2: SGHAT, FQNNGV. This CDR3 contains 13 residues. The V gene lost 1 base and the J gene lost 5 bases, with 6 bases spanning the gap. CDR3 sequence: CASSLGQYQPQHF. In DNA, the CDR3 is TGTGCCAGCAGCTTAGGCCAGTATCAGCCCCAGCATTTT.

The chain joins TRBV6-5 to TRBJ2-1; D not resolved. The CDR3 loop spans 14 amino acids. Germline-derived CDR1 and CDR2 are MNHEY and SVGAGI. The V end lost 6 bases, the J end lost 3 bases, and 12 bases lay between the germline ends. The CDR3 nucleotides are TGTGCCAGCAGGCTAGGGTTGGGCTACAATGAGCAGTTCTTC. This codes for CASRLGLGYNEQFF.

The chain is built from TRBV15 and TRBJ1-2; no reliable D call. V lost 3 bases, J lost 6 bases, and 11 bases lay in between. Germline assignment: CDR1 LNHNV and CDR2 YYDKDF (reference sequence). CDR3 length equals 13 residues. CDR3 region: CATSREEGDGYTF. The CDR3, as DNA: TGTGCCACCAGCAGGGAGGAGGGAGATGGCTACACCTTC.